The rows below give T cell receptor beta chains drawn from one sample of a study of T cells in Graves' hyperthyroidism and ophthalmopathy. One entry per CDR3 protein results from TCRdb running MiXCR on the multiplex PCR reads. Among nearly 600,000 distinct CDR3 sequences listed, 13% to 15% were seen once. The sample comprised blood. Receptors originate from a woman aged 18-29 years with Graves' ophthalmopathy. Both conserved end residues are part of each CDR3. Each record gives: D gene, V gene, J gene, clone size, CDR3 protein, CDR3 DNA. The D gene is left open where the match is weak. Only some rows state a clone size, as once, few, many or a class for expanded clones.

D: -; V: TRBV30; J: TRBJ2-3; size: many; CDR3: CACDFRGSSTDTQYF; DNA: TGTGCCTGCGACTTCCGGGGCTCTAGCACAGATACGCAGTATTTT
D: TRBD1; V: TRBV27; J: TRBJ2-7; size: few; CDR3: CASSRDRSPPTEGYEQYF; DNA: TGTGCCAGCAGTCGGGACAGATCTCCCCCAACCGAGGGCTACGAGCAGTACTTC
D: TRBD1; V: TRBV6-2/TRBV6-3; J: TRBJ1-5; size: many; CDR3: CASSRTGTARNQPQHF; DNA: TGTGCCAGCAGCCGCACCGGGACAGCCAGAAATCAGCCCCAGCATTTT
D: TRBD2; V: TRBV12-3/TRBV12-4; J: TRBJ2-7; size: few; CDR3: CASSPRSGIIYEQYF; DNA: TGTGCCAGCAGTCCTAGGAGCGGGATTATTTACGAGCAGTACTTC
D: TRBD1; V: TRBV28; J: TRBJ2-7; size: many; CDR3: CASSFDRERGKQYF; DNA: TGTGCCAGCAGTTTCGACAGGGAAAGGGGAAAGCAGTACTTC
D: TRBD1; V: TRBV7-9; J: TRBJ2-6; size: few; CDR3: CASSLRDRGPSGANVLTF; DNA: TGTGCCAGCAGCTTGCGGGACAGGGGGCCATCTGGGGCCAACGTCCTGACTTTC
D: TRBD1; V: TRBV7-3; J: TRBJ1-4; size: -; CDR3: CASSHVPRQGAKEKLFF; DNA: TGTGCCAGCAGCCATGTCCCCCGACAGGGGGCGAAGGAAAAACTGTTTTTT
D: -; V: TRBV6-6; J: TRBJ1-5; size: many; CDR3: CASSYSNTRDYKLWVNQPQHF; DNA: TGTGCCAGCAGTTACTCGAATACAAGAGACTACAAGCTTTGGGTCAATCAGCCCCAGCATTTT
D: -; V: TRBV6-1; J: TRBJ1-1; size: many; CDR3: CASSRRTEMNTEAFF; DNA: TGTGCCAGCAGTAGACGGACAGAAATGAACACTGAAGCTTTCTTT
D: TRBD2; V: TRBV12-3/TRBV12-4; J: TRBJ2-3; size: few; CDR3: CASRLAGASTDTQYF; DNA: TGTGCCAGCAGACTAGCGGGGGCTAGCACAGATACGCAGTATTTT
D: -; V: TRBV6-1; J: TRBJ2-7; size: many; CDR3: CASSGPGVAHSYEQYF; DNA: TGTGCCAGCAGTGGACCAGGGGTAGCGCATTCCTACGAGCAGTACTTC
D: -; V: TRBV18; J: TRBJ1-1; size: few; CDR3: CASSPGGGLNTEAFF; DNA: TGTGCCAGCTCCCCCGGGGGGGGTTTGAACACTGAAGCTTTCTTT
D: -; V: TRBV30; J: TRBJ1-2; size: many; CDR3: CAWSVLGRESYGYTF; DNA: TGTGCCTGGAGTGTACTCGGCAGGGAATCCTATGGCTACACCTTC
D: TRBD2; V: TRBV6-1; J: TRBJ2-3; size: -; CDR3: CASSGGLAGVPQYF; DNA: TGTGCCAGCAGTGGGGGACTAGCGGGAGTTCCGCAGTATTTT
D: TRBD2; V: TRBV20-1; J: TRBJ2-7; size: -; CDR3: CSARGLAASYEQYF; DNA: TGCAGTGCTAGGGGACTAGCGGCCTCCTACGAGCAGTACTTC
D: -; V: TRBV11-2; J: TRBJ2-1; size: many; CDR3: CASSLHAYNEQFF; DNA: TGTGCCAGCAGCTTACACGCCTACAATGAGCAGTTCTTC
D: TRBD2; V: TRBV3-1; J: TRBJ2-7; size: many; CDR3: CASSQGTRRGEQYF; DNA: TGTGCCAGCAGCCAAGGGACTAGGAGAGGGGAGCAGTACTTC
D: -; V: TRBV19; J: TRBJ2-7; size: -; CDR3: CASSDDRDSEQYF; DNA: TGTGCCAGTAGTGACGACCGGGACTCGGAGCAGTACTTC
D: -; V: TRBV11-3; J: TRBJ2-2; size: many; CDR3: CASSSPSRVGGELFF; DNA: TGTGCCAGCAGCTCCCCAAGCCGAGTGGGCGGGGAGCTGTTTTTT
D: -; V: TRBV6-2/TRBV6-3; J: TRBJ2-2; size: -; CDR3: CASSYAIGTGELSF; DNA: TGTGCCAGCAGTTACGCGATCGGCACCGGGGAGCTGTCTTTT
D: -; V: TRBV28; J: TRBJ1-2; size: many; CDR3: CASREDSTYGYTF; DNA: TGTGCCAGCAGGGAGGACTCTACTTATGGCTACACCTTC
D: -; V: TRBV6-1; J: TRBJ2-6; size: many; CDR3: CASSPLTGPGANVLTF; DNA: TGTGCCAGCAGCCCACTCACGGGGCCCGGGGCCAACGTCCTGACTTTC
D: -; V: TRBV7-8; J: TRBJ2-7; size: many; CDR3: CASSLLARDSYEQYF; DNA: TGTGCCAGCAGCTTACTTGCTAGGGACTCCTACGAGCAGTACTTC
D: -; V: TRBV12-3/TRBV12-4; J: TRBJ1-6; size: many; CDR3: CASSQGQGDSPLHF; DNA: TGTGCCAGCAGCCAAGGACAAGGGGACTCACCCCTCCACTTT
D: TRBD2; V: TRBV27; J: TRBJ2-5; size: many; CDR3: CASSTGTRVTQYF; DNA: TGTGCCAGCAGTACCGGGACTAGGGTGACCCAGTACTTC
D: TRBD1; V: TRBV11-2; J: TRBJ1-2; size: many; CDR3: CASSLVAGQGRWNYGYTF; DNA: TGTGCCAGCAGCTTAGTAGCAGGACAGGGAAGGTGGAACTATGGCTACACCTTC
D: TRBD2; V: TRBV20-1; J: TRBJ2-5; size: -; CDR3: CSGKSGSGETQYF; DNA: TGCAGTGGGAAGAGCGGGAGTGGGGAGACCCAGTACTTC
D: -; V: TRBV5-1; J: TRBJ1-1; size: many; CDR3: CASSLSTTEAFF; DNA: TGCGCCAGCAGCTTGAGCACCACTGAAGCTTTCTTT
D: -; V: TRBV7-8; J: TRBJ1-1; size: few; CDR3: CASSAYRATEAFF; DNA: TGTGCCAGCAGCGCCTACAGGGCCACTGAAGCTTTCTTT
D: -; V: TRBV29-1; J: TRBJ1-1; size: -; CDR3: CSVDGQVNTEAFF; DNA: TGCAGCGTTGATGGTCAGGTGAACACTGAAGCTTTCTTT
D: TRBD1; V: TRBV24-1; J: TRBJ2-1; size: many; CDR3: CATSDSRGSLDNEQFF; DNA: TGTGCCACCAGTGATAGCAGGGGGAGCTTAGACAATGAGCAGTTCTTC
D: -; V: TRBV18; J: TRBJ2-7; size: -; CDR3: CASSPSGPSYEQYF; DNA: TGTGCCAGCTCACCCTCGGGTCCCTCCTACGAGCAGTACTTC
D: -; V: TRBV30; J: TRBJ2-7; size: many; CDR3: CAWMLNRYEQYF; DNA: TGTGCCTGGATGCTAAATCGCTACGAGCAGTACTTC
D: -; V: TRBV4-1; J: TRBJ1-2; size: few; CDR3: CASSQDRATTYGYTF; DNA: TGCGCCAGCAGCCAAGATAGGGCGACAACCTATGGCTACACCTTC
D: -; V: TRBV20-1; J: TRBJ1-6; size: -; CDR3: CSASPEAGRGHSPLHF; DNA: TGCAGTGCTAGTCCCGAGGCCGGCAGGGGACATTCACCCCTCCACTTT
D: TRBD1; V: TRBV7-9; J: TRBJ2-2; size: many; CDR3: CASSPPGQGFAGELFF; DNA: TGTGCCAGCAGCCCCCCGGGACAGGGGTTCGCCGGGGAGCTGTTTTTT
D: -; V: TRBV4-3; J: TRBJ1-5; size: -; CDR3: CASSQEVTVFGSNQPQHF; DNA: TGCGCCAGCAGCCAAGAGGTGACAGTCTTCGGTAGCAATCAGCCCCAGCATTTT
D: -; V: TRBV27; J: TRBJ2-7; size: many; CDR3: CASSSRGGHGSEQYF; DNA: TGTGCCAGCAGTTCCCGTGGGGGACATGGGTCCGAGCAGTACTTC
D: TRBD1; V: TRBV6-9; J: TRBJ2-5; size: -; CDR3: CASSYPDRGQETQYF; DNA: TGTGCCAGCAGTTACCCCGACAGGGGGCAAGAGACCCAGTACTTC
D: -; V: TRBV9; J: TRBJ2-2; size: many; CDR3: CASSAGSAMNTGELFF; DNA: TGTGCCAGCAGCGCAGGTTCGGCAATGAACACCGGGGAGCTGTTTTTT
D: TRBD1; V: TRBV30; J: TRBJ1-2; size: many; CDR3: CAWKGRGYYGYTF; DNA: TGTGCCTGGAAAGGCAGGGGGTACTATGGCTACACCTTC
D: -; V: TRBV5-6; J: TRBJ1-5; size: -; CDR3: CASSFTGLGGNQPQHF; DNA: TGTGCCAGCAGCTTTACAGGACTCGGGGGCAATCAGCCCCAGCATTTT
D: -; V: TRBV28; J: TRBJ2-5; size: -; CDR3: CASRARRYQETQYF; DNA: TGTGCCAGCAGGGCAAGAAGGTACCAAGAGACCCAGTACTTC
D: -; V: TRBV3-1; J: TRBJ2-3; size: few; CDR3: CASSQDSANTDTQYF; DNA: TGTGCCAGCAGCCAAGATTCGGCAAACACAGATACGCAGTATTTT
D: TRBD1; V: TRBV20-1; J: TRBJ1-5; size: few; CDR3: CSAKATGRGYQPQHF; DNA: TGCAGTGCTAAGGCGACCGGCAGGGGGTATCAGCCCCAGCATTTT